One and the same sample provided the 24 T cell receptor beta chains below, sequenced in a study of post-analysis software for immune sequencing data. Study observations and caveats: Patients had higher frequencies than controls of roughly five TRBV segments, including TRBV5-6, TRBV5-1 and TRBV20-1.

No antigen has been identified for these receptors. TCR beta cDNA libraries included unique molecular identifiers. TCRdb re-analysed the PCR reads in MiXCR, keeping a single row per CDR3 protein. The sample lists 750,000 to 950,000 distinct CDR3 sequences; approximately 57% were seen once. Specimen: blood. Receptor source: a girl aged 5-17 years with multiple sclerosis.

The chain joins TRBV7-9 to TRBJ1-1; possibly TRBD1 for D (6 bases). This CDR3 comprises 16 residues. The V gene's germline CDR1 is SEHNR and CDR2 FQNEAQ (reference sequence). The V end was cut by 5 bases, the J end by 1 base, with 17 bases between. CDR3 nucleotides: TGTGCCAGCAGCCAAGGACAGTTAAGGGGGAACACTGAAGCTTTCTTT. This encodes CASSQGQLRGNTEAFF.

This clonotype was detected only a few times. The V call is TRBV12-3 or TRBV12-4, the J call TRBJ2-3; the match to TRBD1 covers 7 bases. CDR3 length: 14 residues. V lost 3 bases and J lost 3; bases outside the gene matches: 3. The CDR3 nucleotides are TGTGCCAGCAGTTTTGTCAGGGGGACAGATACGCAGTATTTT. Translated: CASSFVRGTDTQYF.

This chain links TRBV20-1 with TRBJ2-1; TRBD2 might be the D (6 bases). Germline V lookup: CDR1 DFQATT, CDR2 SNEGSKA (reference sequence). CDR3 length equals 15 residues. The V and J ends lost 2 bases and 6 bases respectively, with 17 bases between them. CDR3 nucleotides: TGCAGTGCTAGATACGGACTCCTGGGGGGCAATGAGCAGTTCTTC. Translated: CSARYGLLGGNEQFF.

V gene TRBV20-1 combines with J gene TRBJ2-2; D is unclear. The V end lost 6 bases, the J end lost 4 bases, and 12 bases lay between the germline ends. Per the germline V gene, CDR1 is DFQATT and CDR2 is SNEGSKA (reference sequence). The CDR3 loop spans 13 amino acids. The CDR3 protein is CSASLVGTGELFF. DNA of the CDR3: TGCAGTGCGAGTCTCGTCGGCACCGGGGAGCTGTTTTTT.

V is TRBV28 and J is TRBJ1-2; weak D call: TRBD1 (5 bases). Germline V lookup: CDR1 MDHEN, CDR2 SYDVKM. Between the trimmed V and J ends, which lost 7 bases and 2 bases, there was a span of 14 bases. The CDR3 has 14 amino acids. This CDR3 reads CASTEGAENYGYTF. The CDR3 nucleotides are TGTGCCAGCACCGAAGGGGCAGAGAACTATGGCTACACCTTC.

The gene calls are TRBV7-2 and TRBJ2-5; a weak D match, TRBD2 (6 bases). Germline V gives CDR1 SGHTA, CDR2 FQGNSA. Trimming cost V 1 base and J 11 bases, with 23 bases left between them. The CDR3 covers 16 residues. CDR3 residues: CASSLVSGGGGNEQYF. As DNA, the CDR3 is TGTGCCAGCAGCTTAGTCTCTGGGGGAGGCGGGAATGAGCAGTACTTC.

In this sample, this clonotype turned up once. At one end, the junction sequence differs from germline, possibly due to a read error. V gene TRBV9 combines with J gene TRBJ2-1, with 10 positions matching TRBD2. The CDR3 has 17 residues. Germline V gene sequence: CDR1 SGDLS, CDR2 YYNGEE. The CDR3 protein is CASSEGASGSFYSEQFF. The CDR3 nucleotides are TGTGCCAGCAGCGAGGGGGCTAGCGGGAGTTTCTACAGTGAGCAGTTCTTC.

V gene TRBV20-1 combines with J gene TRBJ2-5; no firm D call. Germline CDR1 reads DFQATT; CDR2 reads SNEGSKA (reference sequence). This CDR3 has 15 residues. Trimming took 1 base from V and 11 from J, leaving 23 bases between them. In DNA form, the CDR3 reads TGCAGTGCTAGAGGTGGGGAAGGGCCGAATAATGAGCAGTACTTC. Protein product: CSARGGEGPNNEQYF.

The genes are TRBV3-1 and TRBJ2-7; a weak D match, TRBD2 (6 bases). The closer fit of TRBJ2-5 to the DNA end suggests the J call may be wrong. From germline, CDR1 is LGHDT and CDR2 YNNKEL (reference sequence). The CDR3 runs 18 residues. The CDR3 region is CASSQERQRGTLQETQYF. The CDR3 DNA reads as TGTGCCAGCAGCCAAGAGAGGCAGCGCGGGACCCTCCAAGAGACCCAGTACTTC.

V is TRBV29-1 and J is TRBJ2-7; tentative D call: TRBD2 (6 bases). Germline lookup yields CDR1 SQVTM and CDR2 ANQGSEA. Trimming pared 5 bases from V and 2 bases from J, leaving 22 bases between. The CDR3 contains 16 residues. The CDR3 nucleotides are TGCAGCGTTTACCTCAAATCTAGACCGGGGGCCTACGAGCAGTACTTC. Protein sequence: CSVYLKSRPGAYEQYF.

This sequence joins TRBV14 and TRBJ2-7, with TRBD1 matching over 12 bases. The length of the CDR3 is 16 residues. J gave up 2 bases and V 5 bases, and 7 bases lay outside the gene matches. CDR1 and CDR2 (germline): SGHDN, FVKESK. This CDR3 reads CASSGTGGPLTYEQYF. The CDR3 DNA follows: TGTGCCAGCAGCGGGACAGGGGGCCCTTTAACCTACGAGCAGTACTTC.

A few counts support this clonotype. This chain links TRBV20-1 with TRBJ1-2; D is uncertain. CDR3 length equals 14 residues. Germline assignment: CDR1 DFQATT and CDR2 SNEGSKA (reference sequence). V dropped 4 bases and J dropped 8 bases, with 20 bases sitting between them. The CDR3 is CSAIPAQTSSGYTF. The DNA for the CDR3 is TGCAGTGCTATTCCGGCTCAGACCTCTTCCGGCTACACCTTC.

The rearrangement uses TRBV4-1 and TRBJ2-1; 8 bases align to TRBD2. Germline V gene data show CDR1 as MGHRA and CDR2 as YSYEKL. The length of the CDR3 is 17 residues. Trimming cost V 1 base and J 3 bases; bases outside gene matches: 8. The CDR3 sequence: CASSQVVTSDYYNEQFF. CDR3 in DNA: TGCGCCAGCAGCCAAGTAGTGACTAGCGACTACTACAATGAGCAGTTCTTC.

On this clonotype itself: A read error may produce the germline difference seen at one junction end. J is TRBJ2-1 and V is TRBV6-6; D is tentatively TRBD1 or TRBD2 (7 bases each). Germline lookup yields CDR1 MNHNY and CDR2 SVGAGI (reference sequence). The CDR3 sequence is 15 residues long. CDR3 bases: TGTGCCAGCAGTAACTCGGCGGGAGCAGGGGGTGAGCAGTGCTTC. Protein sequence: CASSNSAGAGGEQCF.

With respect to this clonotype: The junction does not match germline at one end; this may be a read error. The V gene is TRBV6-6, the J gene TRBJ2-7, with TRBD1 matching 9 bases. Germline CDR1 reads MNHNY; CDR2 reads SVGAGI (reference sequence). This CDR3 has 13 residues. CDR3 DNA: TGTGCCGGCAGAGGACAGGGGCCCTACGAGCAGTACTTC. It translates to CAGRGQGPYEQYF.

The chain recombines TRBV6-1 with TRBJ2-7; D is unresolved. The CDR3 extends over 13 amino acids. Trimming removed 6 bases from V and 0 bases from J, with 9 bases in between. Per germline, CDR1 MNHNS and CDR2 SASEGT. The CDR3 region has the DNA TGTGCCAGCAGGGGCGAAAACTCCTACGAGCAGTACTTC. Translating gives CASRGENSYEQYF.

This chain links TRBV7-2 with TRBJ2-7; the match to TRBD2 covers 11 bases. This CDR3 is 14 amino acids long. The V segment lost 3 bases and the J segment 3 bases; nucleotides outside the gene matches: 1. From germline, CDR1 is SGHTA and CDR2 FQGNSA. The CDR3 region is CASSFTSGGYEQYF. CDR3 nucleotides: TGTGCCAGCAGCTTTACTAGCGGGGGCTACGAGCAGTACTTC.

This clonotype has only a few counts. This chain connects TRBV7-9 to TRBJ2-5; no reliable D call. V was shortened by 1 base and J by 5 bases, with 8 bases between the two germline ends. The V gene's germline CDR1 is SEHNR and CDR2 FQNEAQ (reference sequence). The CDR3 runs to 13 residues. The chain's CDR3 is CASSLGGPETQYF. In DNA, the CDR3 is TGTGCCAGCAGCTTAGGTGGCCCCGAGACCCAGTACTTC.

The rearrangement joins TRBV24-1 to TRBJ2-3; D may be TRBD1 or TRBD2 (5 bases each). CDR3 length equals 15 residues. Deletions cut 4 bases from V and 3 bases from J, with 13 bases between. Germline values: CDR1 KGHDR, CDR2 SFDVKD. DNA of the CDR3: TGTGCCACCAGTGACCCCCGAGGGGCGACAGATACGCAGTATTTT. This gives the protein CATSDPRGATDTQYF.

The chain employs TRBV9 and TRBJ2-5, with D possibly matching TRBD2 (5 bases). The V end lost 0 bases, the J end lost 7 bases, and 13 bases lay between the germline ends. The germline V gene encodes CDR1 SGDLS and CDR2 YYNGEE. This CDR3 comprises 14 residues. The CDR3 protein is CASSVAGDRGTQYF. The CDR3 region has the DNA TGTGCCAGCAGCGTAGCCGGGGATCGGGGGACCCAGTACTTC.

The rearrangement joins TRBV29-1 to TRBJ1-1, with D unresolved. The V and J ends lost 6 bases and 0 bases respectively, with 17 bases between them. The CDR3 covers 15 residues. Germline-derived CDR1 and CDR2 are SQVTM and ANQGSEA. Here the CDR3 reads CSVVGIQVLNTEAFF. CDR3 nucleotides: TGCAGCGTAGTTGGGATCCAGGTCTTGAACACTGAAGCTTTCTTT. Drawing the rest from reference TRBV29-1 and TRBJ1-1, the complete variable domain is SAVISQKPSRDICQRGTSLTIQCQVDSQVTMMFWYRQQPGQSLTLIATANQGSEATYESGFVIDKFPISRPNLTFSTLTVSNMSPEDSSIYLCSVVGIQVLNTEAFFGQGTRLTVV.

The chain recombines TRBV20-1 with TRBJ1-2, with 8 bases that match TRBD1. This CDR3 spans 15 amino acids. The germline gives CDR1 DFQATT, CDR2 SNEGSKA (reference sequence). J gave up 2 bases and V 6 bases, and 11 bases lay outside the gene matches. In nucleotides, the CDR3 is TGCAGTGCCACCCTGGGCAGGGGGCCAAACTATGGCTACACCTTC. Its translation is CSATLGRGPNYGYTF.

The chain has TRBV7-8 and TRBJ1-2; TRBD1 agrees at 7 bases. This CDR3 spans 15 amino acids. Unmatched junction bases numbered 6, after V lost 1 base and J lost 4 bases. Germline assignment: CDR1 SGHVS and CDR2 FQNEAQ. CDR3 in DNA: TGTGCCAGCAGCTTAGGGACGGGACAGACCTATGGCTACACCTTC. Its protein is CASSLGTGQTYGYTF. Full variable domain (missing parts from reference TRBV7-8 and TRBJ1-2): GAGVSQSPRYKVAKRGQDVALRCDPISGHVSLFWYQQALGQGPEFLTYFQNEAQLDKSGLPSDRFFAERPEGSVSTLKIQRTQQEDSAVYLCASSLGTGQTYGYTFGSGTRLTVV.

The V and J genes are TRBV5-1 and TRBJ2-7; unclear D gene. Looked up from germline, CDR1 is SGHRS and CDR2 is YFSETQ. The CDR3 covers 14 residues. V gave up 0 bases and J gave up 0 bases, with 7 bases separating them. The CDR3 spells CASSLAQDSYEQYF. The CDR3 nucleotides read TGCGCCAGCAGCTTGGCGCAGGACTCCTACGAGCAGTACTTC. Supplemented by reference TRBV5-1 and TRBJ2-7, the full variable domain reads KAGVTQTPRYLIKTRGQQVTLSCSPISGHRSVSWYQQTPGQGLQFLFEYFSETQRNKGNFPGRFSGRQFSNSRSEMNVSTLELGDSALYLCASSLAQDSYEQYFGPGTRLTVT.